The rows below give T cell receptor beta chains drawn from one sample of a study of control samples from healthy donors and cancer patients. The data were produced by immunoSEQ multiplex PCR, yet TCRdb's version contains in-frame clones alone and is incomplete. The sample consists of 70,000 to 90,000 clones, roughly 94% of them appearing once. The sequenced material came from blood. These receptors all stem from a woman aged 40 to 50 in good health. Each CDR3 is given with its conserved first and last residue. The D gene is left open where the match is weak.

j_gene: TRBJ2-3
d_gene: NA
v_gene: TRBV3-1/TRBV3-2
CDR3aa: CASSQWADTQYF
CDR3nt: TGTGCCAGCAGCCAATGGGCAGATACGCAGTATTTT

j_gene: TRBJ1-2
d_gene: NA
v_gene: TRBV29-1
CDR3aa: CSVELSDYGYTF
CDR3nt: TGCAGCGTTGAGTTGTCGGACTATGGCTACACCTTC

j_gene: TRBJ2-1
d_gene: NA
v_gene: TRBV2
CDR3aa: CASKRQDNEQFF
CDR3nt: TGTGCCAGCAAGAGACAGGACAATGAGCAGTTCTTC

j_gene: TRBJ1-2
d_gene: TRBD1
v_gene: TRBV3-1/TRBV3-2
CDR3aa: CASRTQGIYGYTF
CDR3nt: TGTGCCAGCAGGACACAGGGGATATATGGCTACACCTTC

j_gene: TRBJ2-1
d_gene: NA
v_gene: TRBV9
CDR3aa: CASSVDFFNEQFF
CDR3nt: TGTGCCAGCAGCGTAGACTTTTTCAATGAGCAGTTCTTC

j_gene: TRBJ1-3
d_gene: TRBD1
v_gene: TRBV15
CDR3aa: CATSRPSVGQGRNTIYF
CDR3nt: TGTGCCACCAGCAGACCGAGCGTGGGACAGGGGAGAAACACCATATATTTT

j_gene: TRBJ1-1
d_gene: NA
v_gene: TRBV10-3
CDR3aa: CAISEFGGGNTEAFF
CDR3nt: TGTGCCATCAGTGAGTTTGGGGGAGGGAACACTGAAGCTTTCTTT

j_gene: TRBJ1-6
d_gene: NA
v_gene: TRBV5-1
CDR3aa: CASSLAARSPLHF
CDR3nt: TGCGCCAGCAGCCTCGCAGCCCGTTCACCCCTCCACTTT

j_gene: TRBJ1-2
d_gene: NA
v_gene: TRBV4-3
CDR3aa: CASSQGGSYGYTF
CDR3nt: TGCGCCAGCAGCCAAGGAGGGAGCTATGGCTACACCTTC

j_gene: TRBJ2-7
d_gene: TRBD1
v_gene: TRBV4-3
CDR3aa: CASSQLTGGRWEQYF
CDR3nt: TGCGCCAGCAGCCAACTTACAGGGGGCCGGTGGGAGCAGTACTTC

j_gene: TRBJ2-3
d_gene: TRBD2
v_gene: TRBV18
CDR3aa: CASSPYTGGSSTDTQYF
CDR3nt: TGTGCCAGCTCACCTTACACCGGGGGGAGTTCCACAGATACGCAGTATTTT

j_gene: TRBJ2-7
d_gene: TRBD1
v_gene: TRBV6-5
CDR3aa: CASSRDREYEQYF
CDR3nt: TGTGCCAGCAGTCGGGACAGGGAATACGAGCAGTACTTC

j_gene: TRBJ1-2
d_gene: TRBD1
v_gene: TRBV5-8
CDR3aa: CASSLSPGTGYGGYTF
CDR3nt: TGTGCCAGCAGCTTGTCACCCGGGACAGGGTATGGTGGCTACACCTTC

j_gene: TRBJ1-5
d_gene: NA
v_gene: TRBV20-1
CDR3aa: CSASLPGWGNQPQHF
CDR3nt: TGCAGTGCTAGTCTCCCAGGGTGGGGCAATCAGCCCCAGCATTTT

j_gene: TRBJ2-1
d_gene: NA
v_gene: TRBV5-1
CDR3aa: CASSLDGYNEQFF
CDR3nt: TGCGCCAGCAGCTTGGACGGCTACAATGAGCAGTTCTTC